Described below is a single TCR beta chain sequence and its context. The data were produced by immunoSEQ multiplex PCR, yet TCRdb's version contains in-frame clones alone and is incomplete. Of 30,000 to 40,000 clones detected, 89% appear once; the ten largest clones hold approximately 13%. The J segment lost 9 bases and the V segment lost 5 bases, leaving 6 bases of the junction unmatched. The CDR3 runs to 12 residues. Germline V lookup: CDR1 ENHRY, CDR2 SYGVKD. This specimen comes from a study of regulatory and conventional T cells in RAG deficiency. These same records also appear under a second study, on regulatory T cells. That source reports: Primers: 52 TRBV forward and 13 TRBJ reverse.

The clonotype comes from a human donor in good health. Source material: CD8+ T cells sorted from blood. The chain combines TRBV10-3 with TRBJ2-7; 8 bases match TRBD2. CDR3 nucleotide sequence: TGTGCCATCAGTCCCGGGAGGGGAGGGCAGTACTTC. It yields the protein CAISPGRGGQYF.